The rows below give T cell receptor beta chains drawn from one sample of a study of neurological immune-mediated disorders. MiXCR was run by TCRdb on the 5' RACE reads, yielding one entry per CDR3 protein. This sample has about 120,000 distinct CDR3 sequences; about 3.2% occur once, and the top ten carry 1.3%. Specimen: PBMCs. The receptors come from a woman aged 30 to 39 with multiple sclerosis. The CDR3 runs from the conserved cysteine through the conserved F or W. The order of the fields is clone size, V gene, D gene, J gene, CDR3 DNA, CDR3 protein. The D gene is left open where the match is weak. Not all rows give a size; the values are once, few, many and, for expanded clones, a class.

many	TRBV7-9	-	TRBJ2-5	TGTGCCAGCAGCTTAGCGGGATTCCAAGAGACCCAGTACTTC	CASSLAGFQETQYF
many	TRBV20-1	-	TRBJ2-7	TGCAGTGCTAGTCCGGGACGGGCCCTTTCAGACTACGAGCAGTACTTC	CSASPGRALSDYEQYF
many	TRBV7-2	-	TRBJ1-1	TGTGCCAGCAGTACCCAGGGACCGACTGTGAACACTGAAGCTTTCTTT	CASSTQGPTVNTEAFF
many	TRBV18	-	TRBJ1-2	TGTGCCAGCTCGGCCACCGGACAAGGCAACAACTATGGCTACACCTTC	CASSATGQGNNYGYTF
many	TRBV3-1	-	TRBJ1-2	TGTGCCAGCAGCCAAGCGGCGGCAGGGCCCTATGGCTACACCTTC	CASSQAAAGPYGYTF
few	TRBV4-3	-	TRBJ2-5	TGCGCCAGCAGCCAAGTTCAGGGAGAGACCCAGTACTTC	CASSQVQGETQYF
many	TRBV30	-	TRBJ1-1	TGTGCTCTCTCCCGACTGTCGAACACTGAAGCTTTCTTT	CALSRLSNTEAFF
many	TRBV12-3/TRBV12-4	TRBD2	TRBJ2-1	TGTGCCAGCGGAGCTAGCGGGAGGGACAATGAGCAGTTCTTC	CASGASGRDNEQFF
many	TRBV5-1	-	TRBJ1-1	TGCGCCAGCAGCTTCATCTCCATGAACACTGAAGCTTTCTTT	CASSFISMNTEAFF
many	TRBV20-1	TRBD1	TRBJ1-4	TGCAGTGCTAGGGTTACGGGACAGGGGAGTGAAAAACTGTTTTTT	CSARVTGQGSEKLFF
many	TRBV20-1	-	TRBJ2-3	TGCAGTGCTAGAGATCTCCAGCGAGAAAGCACAGATACGCAGTATTTT	CSARDLQRESTDTQYF
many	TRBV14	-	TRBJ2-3	TGTGCCAGCAGCCAAGATGGTGAGGGTAAAGATACGCAGTATTTT	CASSQDGEGKDTQYF
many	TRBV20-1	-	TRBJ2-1	TGCAGTGGGCAGGGGCCTGGCGGCTCCTACAATGAGCAGTTCTTC	CSGQGPGGSYNEQFF
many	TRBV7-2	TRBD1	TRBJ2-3	TGTGCCAGCAGCTTAGTGGACAGGGCCTATACGCAGTATTTT	CASSLVDRAYTQYF
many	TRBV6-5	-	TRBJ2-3	TGTGCCAGCAGCATCAACGGTTTCACAGATACGCAGTATTTT	CASSINGFTDTQYF
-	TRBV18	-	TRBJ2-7	TGTGCCAGCTCACCAGAATTAGCCGGCTCCTACGAGCAGTACTTC	CASSPELAGSYEQYF
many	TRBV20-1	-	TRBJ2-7	TGCAGTGCTAGTCCCGGGACCTGGGGCGAGCAGTACTTC	CSASPGTWGEQYF
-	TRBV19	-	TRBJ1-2	TGTGCCAGTAGTATCGGACCTTCCTATGGCTACACCTTC	CASSIGPSYGYTF
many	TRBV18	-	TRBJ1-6	TGTGCCAGCTCTAAGGAAGGGAATACTTCACCCCTCCACTTT	CASSKEGNTSPLHF
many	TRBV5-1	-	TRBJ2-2	TGCGCCAGCAGCTTGAATAGCGGCCCCACCGGGGAGCTGTTTTTT	CASSLNSGPTGELFF
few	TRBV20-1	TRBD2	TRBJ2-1	TGCAGTGCTAGATCTTGGGCGGGAGAGTCTTACAATGAGCAGTTCTTC	CSARSWAGESYNEQFF
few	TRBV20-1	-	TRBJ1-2	TGCAGTGCTAGGATTCGGGGAGGGGACTATGGCTACACCTTC	CSARIRGGDYGYTF
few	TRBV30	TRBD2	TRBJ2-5	TGTGCCTGGAGCGGCGGGGGCCAAGAGACCCAGTACTTC	CAWSGGGQETQYF
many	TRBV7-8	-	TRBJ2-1	TGTGCCAGCAGCTTAGAAGCATCGACTCGGATTGAGCAGTTCTTC	CASSLEASTRIEQFF
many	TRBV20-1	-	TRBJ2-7	TGCAGTGCTAGCCCCTTGGGTTACGAGCAGTACTTC	CSASPLGYEQYF
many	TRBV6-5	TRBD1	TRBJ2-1	TGTGCCAGCAGGTCCGGGACAGGGCGGCATGAGCAGTTCTTC	CASRSGTGRHEQFF
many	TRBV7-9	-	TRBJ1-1	TGTGCCAGCAGTCAACTAAAGGGGCGAGGGAACACTGAAGCTTTCTTT	CASSQLKGRGNTEAFF
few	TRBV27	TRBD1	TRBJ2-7	TGTGCCAGCAGTTTTACCAACAGGGGGCCCCACGAGCAGTACTTC	CASSFTNRGPHEQYF
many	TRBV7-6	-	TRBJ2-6	TGTGCCAGCAGCCAGGATCCCTCTGGGGCCAACGTCCTGACTTTC	CASSQDPSGANVLTF
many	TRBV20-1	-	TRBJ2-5	TGCAGTGCAACCTCGGACCGCCCAGAGACCCAGTACTTC	CSATSDRPETQYF
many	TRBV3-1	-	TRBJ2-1	TGTGCCAGCAGCCAAGATGGCAGTGGGGGGCCCTACAATGAGCAGTTCTTC	CASSQDGSGGPYNEQFF
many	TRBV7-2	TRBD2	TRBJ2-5	TGTGCCAGCAGTTTCGGGGGGGTAGAGACCCAGTACTTC	CASSFGGVETQYF
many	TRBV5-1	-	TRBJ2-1	TGCGCCAGCTCGGTATCCTACAATGAGCAGTTCTTC	CASSVSYNEQFF
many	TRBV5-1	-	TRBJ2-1	TGCGCCAGCAGCGGAGAGCGGGTACGGCTCAATGAGCAGTTCTTC	CASSGERVRLNEQFF
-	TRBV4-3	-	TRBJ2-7	TGCACCAGCAGCCAAGATGCCGGTCCTTCCTACGAGCAGTACTTC	CTSSQDAGPSYEQYF
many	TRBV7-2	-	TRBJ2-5	TGTGCCAGCAGCTTAAGAGTGGGATTGGGAGAGACCCAGTACTTC	CASSLRVGLGETQYF
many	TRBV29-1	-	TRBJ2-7	TGCAGCGTTGAAGCGGTAGGGACCGTCTACGAGCAGTACTTC	CSVEAVGTVYEQYF
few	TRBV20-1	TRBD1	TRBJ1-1	TGCAGTGCTAGATCCACAGGGGCCGGTAACACTGAAGCTTTCTTT	CSARSTGAGNTEAFF
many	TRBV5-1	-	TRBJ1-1	TGCGCCAGCAGCTGGGGTGGTCAGGGGCTTGAAGCTTTCTTT	CASSWGGQGLEAFF
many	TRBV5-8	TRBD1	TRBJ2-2	TGTGCCAGCAGCGTGGGACAGTTCCCCACCGGGGAGCTGTTTTTT	CASSVGQFPTGELFF
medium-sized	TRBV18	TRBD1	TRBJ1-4	TGTGCCAGCTCACCGGGGACAGGGGAGATGATTGCGGAAAAACTGTTTTTT	CASSPGTGEMIAEKLFF
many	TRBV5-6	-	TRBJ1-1	TGTGCCAGCAGCTTGGCCTCGGGGACTGAAGCTTTCTTT	CASSLASGTEAFF
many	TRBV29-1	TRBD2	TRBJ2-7	TGCAGCGCCCGAGTACTAGCGGGGGGCCACGAGCAGTACTTC	CSARVLAGGHEQYF
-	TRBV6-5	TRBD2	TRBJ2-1	TGTGCCAGCAGTTACGAAGGCGGGAGGGTCCTACCGCAGTTCTTC	CASSYEGGRVLPQFF
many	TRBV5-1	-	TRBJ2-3	TGCGCCAGCAGCTTGGAAGAAACCAGCACAGATACGCAGTATTTT	CASSLEETSTDTQYF
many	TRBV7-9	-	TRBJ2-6	TGTGCCAGCAGCCCCCCGTCGGCCAACGTCCTGACTTTC	CASSPPSANVLTF
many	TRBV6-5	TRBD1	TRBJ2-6	TGTGCCAGCAGTTACGGTCTACAGGGGGCCGATGGGGCCAACGTCCTGACTTTC	CASSYGLQGADGANVLTF
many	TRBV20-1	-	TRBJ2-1	TGCAGTGCTACCGGACAGTTTCCCTACAATGAGCAGTTCTTC	CSATGQFPYNEQFF
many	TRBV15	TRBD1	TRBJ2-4	TGTGCCACCAGCAGCTTTGACAGGGAGAAAGTCATTCAGTACTTC	CATSSFDREKVIQYF
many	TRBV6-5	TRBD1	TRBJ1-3	TGTGCCAGCAGTTACGCCGGACAGGGACCGGGGTACACCATATATTTT	CASSYAGQGPGYTIYF
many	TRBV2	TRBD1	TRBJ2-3	TGTGCCAGCAGTACATCAGGGGGATCTAGCACAGATACGCAGTATTTT	CASSTSGGSSTDTQYF
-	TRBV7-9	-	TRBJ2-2	TGTGCCAGCAGCTTAGCGCTTACCGGGGAGCTGTTTTTT	CASSLALTGELFF
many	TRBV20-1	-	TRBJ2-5	TGCAGTGCTAGAGACGGGTGGCTCCGGGAGACCCAGTACTTC	CSARDGWLRETQYF
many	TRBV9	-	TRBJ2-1	TGTGCCAGCAGCGTGACTTTTAACAATGAGCAGTTCTTC	CASSVTFNNEQFF
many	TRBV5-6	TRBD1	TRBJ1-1	TGTGCCAGCAGCTCGCAACAGGGGGCCGACACTGAAGCTTTCTTT	CASSSQQGADTEAFF
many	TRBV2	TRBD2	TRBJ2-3	TGTGCCAGCACTAGCGGGAGTATCACAGATACGCAGTATTTT	CASTSGSITDTQYF
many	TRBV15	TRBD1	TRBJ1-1	TGTGCCACCAGCGGGACAGGGCGCTACACTGAAGCTTTCTTT	CATSGTGRYTEAFF
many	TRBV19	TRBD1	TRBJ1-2	TGTGCCAGTAGCCTCGGACAGGGGGAAATTAACTATGGCTACACCTTC	CASSLGQGEINYGYTF
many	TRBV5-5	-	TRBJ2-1	TGTGCCAGCAGCTTGGTTGGTTCAGGGTTAAGGTACGAGCAGTTCTTC	CASSLVGSGLRYEQFF
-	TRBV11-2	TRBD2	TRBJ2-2	TGTGCCAGCAGCCCAGTGGGACTAGCGGGAGTAGCCGGGGAGCTGTTTTTT	CASSPVGLAGVAGELFF